This T cell receptor (beta chain) was captured by sequencing in a study of blood T cell repertoires in COVID-19 (TCRdb year 2020). A note on the overall study: Samples covering the acute and convalescent phases of COVID-19 were provided by collaborators in the United States, Italy and Spain. Nearly every sample came with metadata listing a de-identified subject ID, COVID-19 status, age in years and sex. The dataset comprised deeply sampled blood TCRbeta repertoires from subjects exposed to, actively infected with, or recovered from COVID-19. The material from the prospective study consisted of cDNA or gDNA derived from T cells, B-cell-depleted T cells, or PBMCs. Where available, HLA class I and class II types were obtained from metadata supplied by the sample provider rather than from assay-based typing. The repertoires were released in a freely available public database intended as a resource for research on the immune response to SARS-CoV-2. Samples came from the ongoing ImmuneRACE study (first 160 participants) plus 1,254 subjects from 6 global collaborators. Study-wide conclusions, independent of this receptor: The quantity of clinical and demographic metadata differed by source and by participant and was supplied without curation.

Comments on this clone: Its antigen is unknown. Within one base of it there is no much larger clone, and no base qualities were kept.

TCRbeta CDR3 regions were amplified from genomic DNA using the immunoSEQ Assay, a bias-controlled multiplex PCR. In the paper's pipeline: The number of nucleated cells in each sample was estimated by amplification of reference gene primers within the assay. To quantify the absolute abundance of each unique TCRbeta CDR3 rearrangement, sequence reads were collapsed and filtered. For each sample, productive Simpson clonality was calculated by taking the square root of Simpson's diversity index across productive rearrangements. This is the immuneACCESS table as TCRdb keeps it, with only in-frame sequences that have V and J called. A part of the clones is gone; compared with another copy, unresolved V genes explain less than half, and the rest is unexplained. The V and J calls and clone size were taken over from that table, and D and trimming were inferred from the DNA. The sample contains some 220,000 clones, over 80% of them found a single time. The top ten constitute around 5.5% of the sample.

The CDR1 and CDR2 encoded by the germline V gene are LGHNA and YNFKEQ. Trimming at the junction amounts to 3 bases on V and 6 bases on J, and the germline ends lie 14 bases apart. Spanning cysteine to phenylalanine, the CDR3 consists of 14 amino acids. Only CDR3 DNA is held: 42 bases, read in frame from base 1. Whole blood was collected in K2EDTA tubes by collaborating institutions according to the institutions' own protocols. Collaborator samples were shipped for TCRbeta analysis as frozen whole blood, isolated PBMCs, or DNA extracted from either sample type. The sequenced material came from peripheral blood. The rearrangement joined TRBV4-2 to TRBJ1-2, and perhaps TRBD1 as D gene, on 5 matching bases. The receptor comes from a human donor in a cohort sampled during active COVID-19. In nucleotide form, the sequence is TGTGCCAGCAGCCAGGCCCGTGGAGGGGATGGCTACACCTTC. This yields the protein CASSQARGGDGYTF.